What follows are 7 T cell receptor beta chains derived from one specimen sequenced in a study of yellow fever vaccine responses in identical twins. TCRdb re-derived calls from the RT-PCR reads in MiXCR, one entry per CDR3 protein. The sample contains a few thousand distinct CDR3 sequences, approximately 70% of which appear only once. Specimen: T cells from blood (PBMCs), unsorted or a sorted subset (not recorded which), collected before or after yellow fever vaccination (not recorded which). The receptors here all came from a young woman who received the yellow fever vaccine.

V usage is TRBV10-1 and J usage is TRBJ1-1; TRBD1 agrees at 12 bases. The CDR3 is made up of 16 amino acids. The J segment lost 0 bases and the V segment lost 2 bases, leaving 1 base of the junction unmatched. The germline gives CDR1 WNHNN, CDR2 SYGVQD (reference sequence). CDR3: CASSEGDRGLNTEAFF. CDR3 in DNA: TGCGCCAGCAGTGAGGGGGACAGGGGGCTGAACACTGAAGCTTTCTTT.

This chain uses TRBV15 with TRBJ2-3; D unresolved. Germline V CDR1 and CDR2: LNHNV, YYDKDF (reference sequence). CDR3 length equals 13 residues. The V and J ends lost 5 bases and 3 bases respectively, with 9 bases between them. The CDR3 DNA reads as TGTGCCACCAGCGGTCCACAAACAGATACGCAGTATTTT. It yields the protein CATSGPQTDTQYF.

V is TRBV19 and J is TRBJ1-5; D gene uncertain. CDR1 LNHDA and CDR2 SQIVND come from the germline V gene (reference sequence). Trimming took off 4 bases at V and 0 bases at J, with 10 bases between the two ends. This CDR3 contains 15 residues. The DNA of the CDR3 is TGTGCCAGTAGTAGCACAACTAGTAGCAATCAGCCCCAGCATTTT. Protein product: CASSSTTSSNQPQHF. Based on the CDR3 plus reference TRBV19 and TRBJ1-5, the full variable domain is DGGITQSPKYLFRKEGQNVTLSCEQNLNHDAMYWYRQDPGQGLRLIYYSQIVNDFQKGDIAEGYSVSREKKESFPLTVTSAQKNPTAFYLCASSSTTSSNQPQHFGDGTRLSIL.

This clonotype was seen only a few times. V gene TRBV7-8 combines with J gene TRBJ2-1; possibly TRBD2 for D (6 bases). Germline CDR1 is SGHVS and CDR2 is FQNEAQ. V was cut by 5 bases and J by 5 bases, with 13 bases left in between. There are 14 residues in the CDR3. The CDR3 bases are TGTGCCAGCAGCGAAAGATTAGCGGACAATGAGCAGTTCTTC. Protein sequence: CASSERLADNEQFF. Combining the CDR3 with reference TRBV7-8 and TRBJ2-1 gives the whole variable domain GAGVSQSPRYKVAKRGQDVALRCDPISGHVSLFWYQQALGQGPEFLTYFQNEAQLDKSGLPSDRFFAERPEGSVSTLKIQRTQQEDSAVYLCASSERLADNEQFFGPGTRLTVL.

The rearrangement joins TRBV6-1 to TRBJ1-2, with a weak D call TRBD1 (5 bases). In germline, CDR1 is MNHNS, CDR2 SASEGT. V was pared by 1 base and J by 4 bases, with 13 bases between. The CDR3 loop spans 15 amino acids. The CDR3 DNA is TGTGCCAGCAGTGAAGGGCCAACAGGACTCTATGGCTACACCTTC. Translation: CASSEGPTGLYGYTF.

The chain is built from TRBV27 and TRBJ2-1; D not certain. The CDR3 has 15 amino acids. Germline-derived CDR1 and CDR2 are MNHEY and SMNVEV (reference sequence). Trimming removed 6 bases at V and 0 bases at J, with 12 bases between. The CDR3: CASSPSGNSYNEQFF. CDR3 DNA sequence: TGTGCCAGCAGCCCTAGTGGAAACTCCTACAATGAGCAGTTCTTC.

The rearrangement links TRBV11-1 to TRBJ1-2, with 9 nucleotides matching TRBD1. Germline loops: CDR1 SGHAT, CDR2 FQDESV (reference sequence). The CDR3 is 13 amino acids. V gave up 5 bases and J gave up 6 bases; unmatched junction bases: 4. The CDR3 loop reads CASSARDRDGYTF. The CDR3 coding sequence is TGTGCCAGCAGCGCCCGGGACAGGGATGGCTACACCTTC.